This T cell receptor (beta chain) was profiled in a study of human T cells and chemical hapten exposure. Study-wide background: How much TCR each sample yielded varied, mostly because pooled library volumes differed slightly. Regarding the study as a whole: Sensitizing with DPC caused no change in TCRs above 1 in 1000 frequency.

This sample's time point: patch test 1, 2 weeks after DPC sensitization. Stated treatment: therapeutic diphenylcyclopropenone sensitization with weekly scalp DPC. Turning to this clonotype: The target antigen is unknown.

Trimming removed 3 bases from V and 0 bases from J, with 7 bases in between. This CDR3 is 15 amino acids long. Per the germline V gene, CDR1 is SGHDT and CDR2 is YYEEEE. The study used a library that attached unique molecular identifiers to individual cDNA molecules. A single record per CDR3 protein comes from TCRdb applying MiXCR to the RACE reads. The sample lists 380,000 or so distinct CDR3 sequences; more than 4.5% were seen once. The receptor comes from a woman in her forties or fifties with alopecia areata. Some clones in this sample may be carry-over from other donors' samples. The V call is TRBV5-6, the J call TRBJ2-6; no clear D. Sequenced material: whole blood, taken in connection with sensitization to the hapten diphenylcyclopropenone (DPC). CDR3: CASSWVDSGANVLTF. The CDR3 DNA reads as TGTGCCAGCAGCTGGGTTGACTCTGGGGCCAACGTCCTGACTTTC.